Listed below are T cell receptor beta chains from one sample, sequenced in a study of regulatory T cells in long-lasting Graves disease. TCRdb independently ran MiXCR on the multiplex PCR reads; one entry per CDR3 protein. The sample lists hundreds of thousands of distinct CDR3 sequences, about 15% occurring once. The same data also contributed to another study, on T cells in Graves' hyperthyroidism and ophthalmopathy.

Sequenced material: peripheral blood mononuclear cells (PBMCs), taken at new diagnosis, from a patient treated with antithyroid drugs. The receptors derive from a woman aged 25 to 39 with Graves disease. Both conserved end residues are part of each CDR3. A D gene is named only where the DNA matches it firmly. The size field is filled for only some rows; it gives once, few, many or a size class.

>many|TRBV28|NA|TRBJ2-5
TGTGCCAGCAGTTTTGGGACTTCTTATGAGACCCAGTACTTC
CASSFGTSYETQYF
>few|TRBV11-2|NA|TRBJ1-3
TGTGCCAGCAGCTTGGAACATGGGGCCTCGTCTGGAAACACCATATATTTT
CASSLEHGASSGNTIYF
>NA|TRBV18|TRBD1|TRBJ1-3
TGTGCCAGCTCCCGTGGACAGGACCGAAACACCATATATTTT
CASSRGQDRNTIYF
>many|TRBV28|NA|TRBJ2-4
TGTGCCAGCAAAAGGGCCAAAAACATTCAGTACTTC
CASKRAKNIQYF
>few|TRBV29-1|NA|TRBJ1-4
TGCAGCGTTGCCAGCGCGATTAATGAAAAACTGTTTTTT
CSVASAINEKLFF
>many|TRBV6-1|TRBD1|TRBJ2-7
TGTGCCAGCACCCCGGGACAGGGGCCTCGTCGGTACTTC
CASTPGQGPRRYF
>many|TRBV11-2|NA|TRBJ2-7
TGTGCCAGCAGCTTAGGCCTAGCGCGGGACGAGCAGTACTTC
CASSLGLARDEQYF
>few|TRBV7-3|TRBD1|TRBJ2-2
TGTGCCAGCAGCCCGGGGGCGGGACAGGGAGCCGGGGAGCTGTTTTTT
CASSPGAGQGAGELFF
>few|TRBV19|NA|TRBJ1-5
TGTGCCAGTAGTTGGGAGGGGATTCAGCCCCAGCATTTT
CASSWEGIQPQHF
>NA|TRBV19|NA|TRBJ1-5
TGTGCCAGTAGTCTAAAGATCATATATCAGCCCCAGCATTTT
CASSLKIIYQPQHF
>many|TRBV12-3/TRBV12-4|NA|TRBJ2-7
TGTGCCAGCAGTTTAGAGGCAGGCGTGGGCTACGAGCAGTACTTC
CASSLEAGVGYEQYF
>once|TRBV20-1|TRBD2|TRBJ2-7
TGCAGTGCTAGAGTCGGGAGGAAGATAAGCTCCTACGAGCAGTACTTC
CSARVGRKISSYEQYF
>many|TRBV7-2|NA|TRBJ1-2
TGTGCCAGCAGCGGTCGGAACCGACCCCTTTACTACACCTTC
CASSGRNRPLYYTF
>many|TRBV12-3/TRBV12-4|NA|TRBJ2-1
TGTGCCAGCAGTTTGGTTAACAGGGCAAATGAGCAGTTCTTC
CASSLVNRANEQFF
>many|TRBV27|NA|TRBJ2-1
TGTGCCAGCAGTTTAGGGCGGTACTCCTACAATGAGCAGTTCTTC
CASSLGRYSYNEQFF
>few|TRBV20-1|NA|TRBJ2-7
TGCAGTGCTAGACCTTCGAACCTGGGCGAGCAGTACTTC
CSARPSNLGEQYF
>NA|TRBV4-1|NA|TRBJ2-3
TGCGCCAGCAGCCGCGAAGCCACAGATACGCAGTATTTT
CASSREATDTQYF
>NA|TRBV7-2|NA|TRBJ2-1
TGTGCCAGCAGCTTAGAGTATCTCTTCAACAATGAGCAGTTCTTC
CASSLEYLFNNEQFF
>many|TRBV7-9|TRBD1|TRBJ2-7
TGTGCCAGCAGCTTTCCGGGACAGGGGGTCTACGAGCAGTACTTC
CASSFPGQGVYEQYF
>many|TRBV2|NA|TRBJ2-5
TGTGCCAGCAACTTAACTGCTACCCCTCAAGACCGACAAGAGACCCAGTACTTC
CASNLTATPQDRQETQYF
>few|TRBV5-4|NA|TRBJ2-5
TGTGCCAGCAGCAGCTTTGAGGACATACAAGAGACCCAGTACTTC
CASSSFEDIQETQYF
>many|TRBV27|NA|TRBJ1-2
TGTGCCAGCAGTTTATCGACCGGGGGTGGCTACACCTTC
CASSLSTGGGYTF
>few|TRBV7-2|NA|TRBJ1-3
TGTGCCAGCAGCTTAGTGCCGGGTGGAAACACCATATATTTT
CASSLVPGGNTIYF
>NA|TRBV5-1|NA|TRBJ1-3
TGCGCCAGCAGCGTGGAAGGCAACTCTGGAAACACCATATATTTT
CASSVEGNSGNTIYF
>NA|TRBV7-3|TRBD1|TRBJ2-7
TGTGCCAGCAGCTTGGGGACAGCCAACGAGCAGTACTTC
CASSLGTANEQYF
>NA|TRBV20-1|NA|TRBJ1-2
TGCAGTGCTGGGGGCGAGGACGGAGGCACCCCTAACTATGGCTACACCTTC
CSAGGEDGGTPNYGYTF
>NA|TRBV3-1|NA|TRBJ2-4
TGTGCCAGCAGCCAACAGGGGATTTTAGCCAAAAACATTCAGTACTTC
CASSQQGILAKNIQYF
>NA|TRBV28|TRBD1|TRBJ2-7
TGTGCCAGCAGTCTCCTGGGGACAGGGTACTACGAGCAGTACTTC
CASSLLGTGYYEQYF
>many|TRBV28|TRBD2|TRBJ2-1
TGTGCCAGCATTTCTAGCGGGAGGTTCAATGAGCAGTTCTTC
CASISSGRFNEQFF
>NA|TRBV14|NA|TRBJ1-2
TGTGCCAGCAGCCAAGATCGGGAGGACTATGGCTACACCTTC
CASSQDREDYGYTF
>many|TRBV25-1|NA|TRBJ1-5
TGTGCCAGCAGTGAGGGCGGGGGGACCAATCAGCCCCAGCATTTT
CASSEGGGTNQPQHF
>few|TRBV5-1|NA|TRBJ1-2
TGCGCCAGCAGCCTCAGGACAGAGTATGGCTACACCTTC
CASSLRTEYGYTF
>many|TRBV6-2/TRBV6-3|NA|TRBJ2-7
TGTGCCAGCAGTCCCCAAACCTTCGGAGGGCCGCCCTACGAGCAGTACTTC
CASSPQTFGGPPYEQYF
>many|TRBV15|NA|TRBJ2-1
TGTGCCACCAGCAGAGACCCACCGACAGCTCTCTACAATGAGCAGTTCTTC
CATSRDPPTALYNEQFF
>NA|TRBV6-2/TRBV6-3|NA|TRBJ1-5
TGTGCCAGCAGTGAATCCGGGATAAATCAGCCCCAGCATTTT
CASSESGINQPQHF
>many|TRBV28|TRBD1|TRBJ1-1
TGTGCCAGCAGATCGTCAGGGGGCGCGGGATCTGAAGCTTTCTTT
CASRSSGGAGSEAFF
>many|TRBV2|TRBD1|TRBJ2-7
TGTGCCAGCAGTGATTGGGGACAGTCCTACGAGCAGTACTTC
CASSDWGQSYEQYF